Described below is a single TCR beta chain sequence and its context. The data are from a study of shared clonotypes between healthy human individuals. Study-level information: Donors were a couple of women and a few men aged 18 to 49.

Adults of Caucasian background living in Nashville, Tennessee made up all donors. Naive CD4+ cells were CD45RA-selected; the remaining cells were memory. The authors ran the assay at deep level. The protocol was immunoSEQ multiplex PCR, while the TCRdb copy is restricted to in-frame clones and leaves out a portion. This repertoire shows about 2.3 million clones, around 93% found once; its top ten account for 0.37%. V lost 5 bases to trimming and J lost 3 bases; unmatched junction nucleotides: 6. CDR3 length: 16 amino acids. Germline CDR1 and CDR2: MDHEN and SYDVKM. V usage is TRBV28 and J usage is TRBJ2-1; 11 positions agree with TRBD2. The receptor's source is a man younger than 30 in good health. Some clones in this sample may be carry-over from other donors' samples. Sequencing input: naive CD4+ T cells from PBMCs. Subset defined: CD45RA+ positively selected. The CDR3 region is CASSPQLAGVYNEQFF. The CDR3 coding sequence is TGTGCCAGCAGTCCACAACTAGCGGGAGTCTACAATGAGCAGTTCTTC. Using reference TRBV28 and TRBJ2-1 for the parts outside the CDR3, the full variable domain is DVKVTQSSRYLVKRTGEKVFLECVQDMDHENMFWYRQDPGLGLRLIYFSYDVKMKEKGDIPEGYSVSREKKERFSLILESASTNQTSMYLCASSPQLAGVYNEQFFGPGTRLTVL.